The text below deals with one T cell receptor (beta chain). CDR1 MNHNY and CDR2 SVGAGI come from the germline V gene (reference sequence). The ends lost 0 bases at V and 3 bases at J; junction bases unmatched: 2. The CDR3 is 14 residues long. The data originate from a study of graft-versus-host responses after intestinal transplantation. Method: immunoSEQ multiplex PCR; TCRdb's copy keeps in-frame clones and lacks some. The top ten clones hold about 0.98% of a sample with some 24,000 clones, 75% to 90% of them seen once. The chain couples TRBV6-6 to TRBJ2-7; 7 bases fit TRBD2. This sample comprised PBMCs, obtained nearly 470 days after intestinal transplant. The sequence derives from a human patient who received an intestinal transplant, so some T cells may come from the graft donor. In nucleotides, the CDR3 is TGTGCCAGCAGTTACTCGACGGGAGGCTACGAGCAGTACTTC. It is translated as CASSYSTGGYEQYF.